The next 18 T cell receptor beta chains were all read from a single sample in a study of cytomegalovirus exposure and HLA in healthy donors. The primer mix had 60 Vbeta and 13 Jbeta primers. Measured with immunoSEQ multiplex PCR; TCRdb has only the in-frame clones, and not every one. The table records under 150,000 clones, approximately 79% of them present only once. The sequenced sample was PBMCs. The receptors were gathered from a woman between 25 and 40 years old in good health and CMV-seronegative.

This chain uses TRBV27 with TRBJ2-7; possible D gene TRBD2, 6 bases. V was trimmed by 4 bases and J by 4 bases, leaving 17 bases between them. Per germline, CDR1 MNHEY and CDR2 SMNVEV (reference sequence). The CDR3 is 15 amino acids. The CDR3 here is CASSSLGGAAYEQYF. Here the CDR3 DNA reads TGTGCCAGCAGTTCGCTGGGGGGTGCCGCTTACGAGCAGTACTTC.

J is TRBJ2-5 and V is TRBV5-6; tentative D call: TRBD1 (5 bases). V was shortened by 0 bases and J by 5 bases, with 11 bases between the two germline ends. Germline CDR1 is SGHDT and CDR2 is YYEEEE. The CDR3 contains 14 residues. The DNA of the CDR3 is TGTGCCAGCAGCTTGGCAGCCAGGGCGGAGACCCAGTACTTC. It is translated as CASSLAARAETQYF.

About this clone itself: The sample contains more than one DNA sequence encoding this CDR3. CDR3 protein: CASSPRDRANTEAFF. In nucleotides, the CDR3 is TGTGCCAGCTCACCACGTGACAGGGCGAACACTGAAGCTTTCTTT. The rearrangement links TRBV18 to TRBJ1-1; 7 bases line up with TRBD1. This CDR3 contains 15 residues. Trimming took 1 base from V and 1 from J; bases not matched to a gene: 3. Looked up from germline, CDR1 is KGHSH and CDR2 is LQKENI. Supplemented by reference TRBV18 and TRBJ1-1, the full variable domain reads NAGVMQNPRHLVRRRGQEARLRCSPMKGHSHVYWYRQLPEEGLKFMVYLQKENIIDESGMPKERFSAEFPKEGPSILRIQQVVRGDSAAYFCASSPRDRANTEAFFGQGTRLTVV.

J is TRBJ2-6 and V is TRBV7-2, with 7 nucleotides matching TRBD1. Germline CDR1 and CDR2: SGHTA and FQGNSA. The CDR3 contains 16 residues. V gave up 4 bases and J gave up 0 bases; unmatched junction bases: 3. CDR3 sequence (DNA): TGTGCCAGCAGCTGGGACAGAGCCTCTGGGGCCAACGTCCTGACTTTC. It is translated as CASSWDRASGANVLTF.

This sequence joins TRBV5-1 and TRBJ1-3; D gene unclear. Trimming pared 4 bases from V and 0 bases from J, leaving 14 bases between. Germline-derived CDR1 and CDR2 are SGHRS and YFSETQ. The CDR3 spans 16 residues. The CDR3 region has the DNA TGCGCCAGCAGCGATAGTGCGGTTTACTCTGGAAACACCATATATTTT. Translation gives CASSDSAVYSGNTIYF.

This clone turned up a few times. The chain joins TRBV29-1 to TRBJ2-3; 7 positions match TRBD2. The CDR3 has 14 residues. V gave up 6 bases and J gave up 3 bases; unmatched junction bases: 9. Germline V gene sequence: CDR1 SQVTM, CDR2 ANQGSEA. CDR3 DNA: TGCAGCGTCCGGAGGGAGGGGATAACAGATACGCAGTATTTT. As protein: CSVRREGITDTQYF.

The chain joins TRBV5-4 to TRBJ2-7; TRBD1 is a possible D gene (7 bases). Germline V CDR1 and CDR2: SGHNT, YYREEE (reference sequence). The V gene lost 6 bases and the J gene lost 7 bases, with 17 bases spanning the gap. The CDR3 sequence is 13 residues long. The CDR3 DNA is TGTGCCAGCACCCTTACAGGGGCGGGAGAGCAGTACTTC. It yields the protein CASTLTGAGEQYF.

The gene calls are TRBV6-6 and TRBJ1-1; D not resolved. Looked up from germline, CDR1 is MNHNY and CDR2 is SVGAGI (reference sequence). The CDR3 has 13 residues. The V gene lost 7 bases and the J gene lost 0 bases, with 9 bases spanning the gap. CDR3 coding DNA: TGTGCCAGCACCGTACACCTGAACACTGAAGCTTTCTTT. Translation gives CASTVHLNTEAFF.

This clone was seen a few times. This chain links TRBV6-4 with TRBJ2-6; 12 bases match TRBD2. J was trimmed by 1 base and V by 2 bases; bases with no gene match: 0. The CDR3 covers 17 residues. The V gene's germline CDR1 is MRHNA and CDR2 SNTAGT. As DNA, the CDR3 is TGTGCCAGCAGTGACCTAGCGGGGGGGTCTGGGGCCAACGTCCTGACTTTC. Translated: CASSDLAGGSGANVLTF.

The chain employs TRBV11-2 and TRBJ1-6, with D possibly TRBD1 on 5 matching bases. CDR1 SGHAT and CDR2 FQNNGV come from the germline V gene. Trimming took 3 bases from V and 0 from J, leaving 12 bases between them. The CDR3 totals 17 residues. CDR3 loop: CASSFPLRGSYNSPLHF. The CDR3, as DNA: TGTGCCAGCAGCTTCCCGCTAAGGGGCTCCTATAATTCACCCCTCCACTTT.

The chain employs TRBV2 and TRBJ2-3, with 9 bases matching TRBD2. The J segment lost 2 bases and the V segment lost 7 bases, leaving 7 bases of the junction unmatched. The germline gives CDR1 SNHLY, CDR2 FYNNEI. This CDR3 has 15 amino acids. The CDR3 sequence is CASKVAGVSTDTQYF. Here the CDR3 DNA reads TGTGCCAGCAAGGTAGCGGGGGTTTCCACAGATACGCAGTATTTT.

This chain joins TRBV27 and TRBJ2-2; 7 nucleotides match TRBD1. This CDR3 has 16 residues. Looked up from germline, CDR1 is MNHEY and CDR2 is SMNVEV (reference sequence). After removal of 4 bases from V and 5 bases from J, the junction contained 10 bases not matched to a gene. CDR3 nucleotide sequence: TGTGCCAGCAGTTCCGGACAGGCCGCTTTAACCGGGGAGCTGTTTTTT. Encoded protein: CASSSGQAALTGELFF.

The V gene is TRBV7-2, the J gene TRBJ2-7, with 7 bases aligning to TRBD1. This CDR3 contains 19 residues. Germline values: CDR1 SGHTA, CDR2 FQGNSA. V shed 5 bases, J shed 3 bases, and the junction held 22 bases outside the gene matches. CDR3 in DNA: TGTGCCAGCAGCATTAGGGTGGTTACCCTAGACAGGGCCGTCTACGAGCAGTACTTC. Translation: CASSIRVVTLDRAVYEQYF.

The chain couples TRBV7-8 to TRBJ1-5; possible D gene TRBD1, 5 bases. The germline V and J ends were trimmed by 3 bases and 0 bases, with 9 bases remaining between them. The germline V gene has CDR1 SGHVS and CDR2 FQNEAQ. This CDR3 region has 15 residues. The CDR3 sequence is CASSLTEYSNQPQHF. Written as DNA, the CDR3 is TGTGCCAGCAGCTTGACAGAGTATAGCAATCAGCCCCAGCATTTT.

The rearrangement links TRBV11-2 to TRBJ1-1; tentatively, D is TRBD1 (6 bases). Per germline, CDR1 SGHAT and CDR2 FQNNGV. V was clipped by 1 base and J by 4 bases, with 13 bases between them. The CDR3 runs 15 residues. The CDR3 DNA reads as TGTGCCAGCAGCTTAGGGATCCAGGGGAGCACTGAAGCTTTCTTT. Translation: CASSLGIQGSTEAFF.

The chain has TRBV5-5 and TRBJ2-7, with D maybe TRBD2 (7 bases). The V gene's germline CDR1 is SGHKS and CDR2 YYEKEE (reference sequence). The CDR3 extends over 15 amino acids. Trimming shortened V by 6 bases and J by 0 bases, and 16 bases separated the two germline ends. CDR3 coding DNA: TGTGCCAGCACTCAGTGGGGGGGCCCCTCCTACGAGCAGTACTTC. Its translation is CASTQWGGPSYEQYF.

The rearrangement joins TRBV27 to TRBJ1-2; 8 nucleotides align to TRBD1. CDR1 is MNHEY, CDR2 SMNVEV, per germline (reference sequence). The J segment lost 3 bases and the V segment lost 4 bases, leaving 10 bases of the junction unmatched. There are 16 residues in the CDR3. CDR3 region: CASSSASGGIYYGYTF. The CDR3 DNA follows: TGTGCCAGCAGTTCTGCCTCAGGGGGCATTTACTATGGCTACACCTTC.

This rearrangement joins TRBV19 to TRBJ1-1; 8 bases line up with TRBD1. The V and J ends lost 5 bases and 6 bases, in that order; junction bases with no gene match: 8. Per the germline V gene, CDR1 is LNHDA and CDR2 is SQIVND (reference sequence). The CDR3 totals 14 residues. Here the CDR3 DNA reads TGTGCCAGTAGTTCCCAGACAGGGGTACCTGAAGCTTTCTTT. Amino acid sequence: CASSSQTGVPEAFF.